The 30 T cell receptor beta chains below were found in one sample sequenced in a study of T cells expressing NK-cell markers. One entry per CDR3 protein, without DNA, is what TCRdb gives after re-calling the 5' RACE reads. Its table lists about 260,000 distinct CDR3 sequences. The source material was blood T cells: a sorted CD56 or NKG2C T cell subset, CD4+ or CD8+ T cells, or bulk PBMC T cells (not recorded which). These receptors all stem from a man in his late teens or twenties in good health.

The chain employs TRBV6-1 and TRBJ2-1; the D call of TRBD1 rests on TCRdb alone, since no DNA is present to check it. CDR1 is MNHNS and CDR2 is SASEGT in the germline V gene. The length of the CDR3 is 13 residues. CDR3 sequence: CASSTPGTGEQFF.

V gene TRBV12-3 or TRBV12-4 combines with J gene TRBJ2-1; the TCRdb D gene call, TRBD2, has no DNA to confirm it. This CDR3 has 14 residues. The chain's CDR3 is CASSLWRENNEQFF.

The CDR3 reads CAISESAANYGYTF. The chain has TRBV10-3 and TRBJ1-2. The germline V gene encodes CDR1 ENHRY and CDR2 SYGVKD. The CDR3 has 14 amino acids.

The CDR3 region is CSASLGYNEKLFF. The V call is TRBV20-1, the J call TRBJ1-4. The germline V gene has CDR1 DFQATT and CDR2 SNEGSKA (reference sequence). The CDR3 sequence is 13 residues long.

This chain joins TRBV20-1 and TRBJ2-2; TCRdb lists TRBD1, though no DNA is available to test this call. In germline, CDR1 is DFQATT, CDR2 SNEGSKA (reference sequence). The CDR3 extends over 13 amino acids. Here the CDR3 reads CSVGGRGTGELFF.

V gene TRBV3-1 combines with J gene TRBJ2-7. The germline CDR1 and CDR2 sequences are LGHDT and YNNKEL (reference sequence). The CDR3 is 17 residues long. The CDR3 loop reads CASSQDSSGYGTYEQYF.

The chain joins TRBV7-2 to TRBJ2-1; with no DNA, the TCRdb D assignment of TRBD1 cannot be verified. The CDR3 extends over 15 amino acids. Germline values: CDR1 SGHTA, CDR2 FQGNSA. This chain's CDR3 is CASSPLTGGSTEQFF.

V and J are TRBV20-1 and TRBJ2-1; TCRdb returns TRBD2, unconfirmable since there is no DNA. The CDR3 covers 13 residues. CDR1 DFQATT and CDR2 SNEGSKA come from the germline V gene (reference sequence). The CDR3: CSASWLAGTEQFF.

J is TRBJ1-2 and V is TRBV9; no DNA is available, so the TRBD1 call from TCRdb remains unchecked. Germline V gene lookup returns CDR1 SGDLS and CDR2 YYNGEE. The CDR3 loop spans 15 amino acids. The CDR3 protein is CASSPTGRANYGYTF.

The chain is built from TRBV20-1 and TRBJ2-3; TCRdb selects TRBD1, and the lack of DNA leaves this call unchecked. The CDR3 sequence is 17 residues long. Germline V gene data show CDR1 as DFQATT and CDR2 as SNEGSKA (reference sequence). This chain's CDR3 is CSARGAGIQGDTDTQYF.

The CDR3 reads CASSLGATGELFF. This rearrangement joins TRBV5-1 to TRBJ2-2. There are 13 residues in the CDR3. Germline V gene sequence: CDR1 SGHRS, CDR2 YFSETQ.

This chain uses TRBV6-1 with TRBJ2-7; TCRdb names TRBD1, which stays unverified in the absence of DNA. This CDR3 has 14 amino acids. Looked up from germline, CDR1 is MNHNS and CDR2 is SASEGT. The CDR3 protein is CASKNGQGVYEQYF.

V usage is TRBV20-1 and J usage is TRBJ2-1; no DNA is available, so the TRBD2 call from TCRdb remains unchecked. CDR1 and CDR2 from the germline V gene are DFQATT and SNEGSKA (reference sequence). This CDR3 has 16 residues. CDR3 loop: CSANQREDRSYNEQFF.

The chain is built from TRBV20-1 and TRBJ1-1; the TRBD1 assignment by TCRdb is unverifiable without DNA. Germline CDR1 is DFQATT and CDR2 is SNEGSKA (reference sequence). The CDR3 spans 15 residues. CDR3 region: CSARGDLTGNTEAFF.

This chain connects TRBV9 to TRBJ1-2. Germline V gene lookup returns CDR1 SGDLS and CDR2 YYNGEE. The CDR3 runs 13 residues. The CDR3 loop is CASSVGQNYGYTF.

This chain links TRBV6-5 with TRBJ1-1; the TCRdb call, TRBD1, lacks DNA for checking. Per the germline V gene, CDR1 is MNHEY and CDR2 is SVGAGI. This CDR3 has 16 amino acids. The CDR3 sequence: CASSYDLWGGAVGAFF.

The J gene is TRBJ2-7, the V gene TRBV7-2; TCRdb reports TRBD2, a call that lacks DNA to check it against. The CDR3 length is 13 residues. The V gene's germline CDR1 is SGHTA and CDR2 FQGNSA. This CDR3 reads CASSPWAAYEQYF.

The V call is TRBV20-1, the J call TRBJ2-5; TCRdb selects TRBD1, and the lack of DNA leaves this call unchecked. The CDR3 length is 13 residues. Germline V CDR1 and CDR2: DFQATT, SNEGSKA (reference sequence). CDR3 region: CSARYRVGGTQYF.

V gene TRBV20-1 combines with J gene TRBJ1-5; as DNA is missing, the TRBD1 call by TCRdb cannot be tested. Germline lookup yields CDR1 DFQATT and CDR2 SNEGSKA (reference sequence). The CDR3 length is 16 residues. CDR3: CSALPPGQSPGTPQHF.

J is TRBJ1-1 and V is TRBV5-5; TCRdb's D call, TRBD1, is unchecked because there is no DNA. Germline V gene lookup returns CDR1 SGHKS and CDR2 YYEKEE (reference sequence). The CDR3 length is 16 residues. CDR3 residues: CASSFYNSGGKTEAFF.

The gene calls are TRBV15 and TRBJ2-3; the D gene TCRdb calls, TRBD2, cannot be checked with no DNA. The CDR3 covers 16 residues. Per germline, CDR1 LNHNV and CDR2 YYDKDF (reference sequence). Here the CDR3 reads CATSSRAPLLTDTQYF.

The CDR3 loop is CASSLAVQKEAFF. The chain combines TRBV12-3 or TRBV12-4 with TRBJ1-1. The CDR3 has 13 residues.

V and J are TRBV6-5 and TRBJ2-3; the TRBD1 assignment by TCRdb is unverifiable without DNA. CDR1 and CDR2 (germline): MNHEY, SVGAGI. The CDR3 is made up of 15 amino acids. The chain's CDR3 is CASSYNGVGKYTQYF.

This chain uses TRBV10-3 with TRBJ2-3; checking the TCRdb D call of TRBD2 is not possible without DNA. The CDR3 has 15 residues. CDR1 and CDR2 (germline): ENHRY, SYGVKD. The CDR3 is CAISLASGSYDTQYF.

The CDR3 spells CSASGTSAGPNEQFF. V and J are TRBV20-1 and TRBJ2-1; TCRdb calls TRBD2, which cannot be checked without DNA. Germline lookup yields CDR1 DFQATT and CDR2 SNEGSKA (reference sequence). The CDR3 has 15 residues.

The rearrangement links TRBV12-3 or TRBV12-4 to TRBJ1-1; the D call from TCRdb, TRBD1, cannot be confirmed without DNA. This CDR3 comprises 19 residues. The CDR3: CASSIDVGERKLKNTEAFF.

The V gene is TRBV19, the J gene TRBJ2-1; without DNA, the TCRdb call of TRBD2 cannot be checked. Germline CDR1 reads LNHDA; CDR2 reads SQIVND (reference sequence). The CDR3 consists of 16 residues. The CDR3 reads CASSMNIGAGSSVQFF.

The V gene is TRBV4-1, the J gene TRBJ1-2; TCRdb gives TRBD1 as the D gene, but with no DNA this cannot be confirmed. There are 15 residues in the CDR3. CDR1 is MGHRA, CDR2 YSYEKL, per germline. The CDR3 is CASSQEDRGMDGYTF.

The chain links TRBV5-1 to TRBJ2-1; TCRdb selects TRBD2, and the lack of DNA leaves this call unchecked. Germline V lookup: CDR1 SGHRS, CDR2 YFSETQ. CDR3 length: 14 amino acids. CDR3 sequence: CASSGGGPYNEQFF.

V and J are TRBV7-9 and TRBJ2-3; the D call from TCRdb, TRBD2, cannot be confirmed without DNA. CDR1 is SEHNR and CDR2 is FQNEAQ in the germline V gene (reference sequence). The CDR3 has 15 residues. The CDR3: CASSSGTSGSDTQYF.